This TCR beta chain was captured in a study of T cell responses to AZD1222 COVID-19 vaccine. This clone was seen once. Its antigen is as yet unknown. Findings and caveats of the study: Donors in the cohort were predominantly white British and more often female, and clonal diversity was possibly underestimated.

The CDR3 has 16 amino acids. With V trimmed by 5 bases and J by 4 bases, 8 bases remained unmatched. CDR1 is LNHDA, CDR2 SQIVND, per germline (reference sequence). Generated by immunoSEQ multiplex PCR, the TCRdb table keeps only in-frame clones and is missing some. The table lists 90,000 to 95,000 clones, 70% to 90% of them singletons. Source: peripheral blood, taken 28 days after the second AZD1222 dose. The receptor was derived from an adult who received the AZD1222 COVID-19 vaccine. The V and J genes are TRBV19 and TRBJ2-2; 9 nucleotides match TRBD2. The CDR3 region has the DNA TGTGCCAGTAGTTTCTCTAGCGGGGCGCGCACCGGGGAGCTGTTTTTT. Its protein product is CASSFSSGARTGELFF.